Below, 10 T cell receptor beta chains from the same sample are listed, as sequenced in a study of technical replicates of blood from a handful of donors (dated by TCRdb to 2017 to 2019). The library was prepared using the immunoSEQ multiplex PCR assay. Drawn from immuneACCESS, this table holds only the in-frame rearrangements with V and J called that TCRdb kept. Clones are partly lost; checked studies trace under half to an unresolved V gene and leave the rest unexplained. The sample data list approximately 13,000 clones, and approximately 78% of these were observed just once. 12% of the sample belongs to the ten largest clones. Sequenced input: PBMCs. The receptor set was obtained from a human donor in good health.

The genes are TRBV28 and TRBJ2-3; possibly TRBD1 for D (6 bases). Deletions cut 6 bases from V and 4 bases from J, with 17 bases between. The CDR3 extends over 15 amino acids. The germline gives CDR1 MDHEN, CDR2 SYDVKM. The CDR3 reads CASSGGPGVADTQYF. In DNA form, the CDR3 reads TGTGCCAGCAGCGGTGGTCCAGGGGTCGCAGATACGCAGTATTTT. Full variable domain (rest looked up from reference TRBV28 and TRBJ2-3): DVKVTQSSRYLVKRTGEKVFLECVQDMDHENMFWYRQDPGLGLRLIYFSYDVKMKEKGDIPEGYSVSREKKERFSLILESASTNQTSMYLCASSGGPGVADTQYFGPGTRLTVL.

The genes are TRBV10-1 and TRBJ1-5, with TRBD1 matching over 7 bases. Germline assignment: CDR1 WNHNN and CDR2 SYGVQD (reference sequence). V dropped 5 bases and J dropped 4; count of bases not matched to a gene: 5. The CDR3 is made up of 14 amino acids. CDR3 nucleotide sequence: TGCGCCAGCAGTAGACAGGGAAAGAATCAGCCCCAGCATTTT. Translated: CASSRQGKNQPQHF.

The V gene is TRBV4-2, the J gene TRBJ2-2; 9 nucleotides match TRBD2. J gave up 1 base and V 3 bases, and 9 bases lay outside the gene matches. This CDR3 region has 18 residues. Germline V gives CDR1 LGHNA, CDR2 YNFKEQ. CDR3: CASSHPGGGRGNTGELFF. The CDR3, as DNA: TGTGCCAGCAGCCACCCCGGCGGCGGGAGGGGGAACACCGGGGAGCTGTTTTTT.

This clone showed up just once. The CDR3, as DNA: TGCGCCAGCAGCTTAGCTCGGGACAGGGTAACAGATACGCAGTATTTT. It encodes CASSLARDRVTDTQYF. The genes are TRBV5-1 and TRBJ2-3; 9 nucleotides line up with TRBD1. Germline values: CDR1 SGHRS, CDR2 YFSETQ. The CDR3 contains 16 residues. J lost 3 bases, V lost 2 bases, and 7 bases had no gene match.

This chain connects TRBV5-1 to TRBJ2-1; weak D call: TRBD1 (5 bases). The CDR3 runs 13 residues. Germline V gives CDR1 SGHRS, CDR2 YFSETQ. V gave up 3 bases and J gave up 5 bases, with 9 bases separating them. CDR3 amino acids: CASSSRVDNEQFF. In DNA form, the CDR3 reads TGCGCCAGCAGCTCCAGGGTAGACAATGAGCAGTTCTTC.

This chain joins TRBV29-1 and TRBJ1-1, with unresolved D. The CDR3 consists of 11 residues. Trimming stripped 1 base from V and 6 bases from J, with 6 bases between. Germline lookup yields CDR1 SQVTM and CDR2 ANQGSEA. Here the CDR3 DNA reads TGCAGCGTTGAAGGAGTCGCTGAAGCTTTCTTT. It is translated as CSVEGVAEAFF. Full variable domain (missing parts from reference TRBV29-1 and TRBJ1-1): SAVISQKPSRDICQRGTSLTIQCQVDSQVTMMFWYRQQPGQSLTLIATANQGSEATYESGFVIDKFPISRPNLTFSTLTVSNMSPEDSSIYLCSVEGVAEAFFGQGTRLTVV.

V usage is TRBV27 and J usage is TRBJ2-2; TRBD1 agrees at 11 bases. The CDR3 has 15 residues. V was clipped by 5 bases and J by 6 bases; unmatched bases: 5. The germline V gene has CDR1 MNHEY and CDR2 SMNVEV (reference sequence). This chain's CDR3 is CASSDGTGGAGELFF. The CDR3 DNA sequence: TGTGCCAGCAGTGATGGGACAGGGGGGGCCGGGGAGCTGTTTTTT.

This sequence joins TRBV18 and TRBJ2-2; a weak D match, TRBD1 (5 bases). The germline CDR1 and CDR2 sequences are KGHSH and LQKENI. Trimming pared 0 bases from V and 1 base from J, leaving 9 bases between. This CDR3 region has 16 residues. CDR3 region: CASSPPAGLNTGELFF. The DNA for the CDR3 is TGTGCCAGCTCACCACCGGCAGGGTTGAACACCGGGGAGCTGTTTTTT. Full variable domain (remainder filled in from reference TRBV18 and TRBJ2-2): NAGVMQNPRHLVRRRGQEARLRCSPMKGHSHVYWYRQLPEEGLKFMVYLQKENIIDESGMPKERFSAEFPKEGPSILRIQQVVRGDSAAYFCASSPPAGLNTGELFFGEGSRLTVL.

The J gene is TRBJ1-2, the V gene TRBV5-1; 9 nucleotides align to TRBD1. CDR1 SGHRS and CDR2 YFSETQ come from the germline V gene. Trimming at V came to 3 bases and at J to 8 bases, leaving 11 bases not matched to a gene. The CDR3 sequence is 15 residues long. The CDR3 protein is CASSWSGQGLLGYTF. In DNA form, the CDR3 reads TGCGCCAGCAGCTGGTCGGGACAGGGTTTATTAGGCTACACCTTC.

The chain joins TRBV6-4 to TRBJ2-2; 14 nucleotides line up with TRBD2. The V and J ends lost 2 bases and 6 bases, in that order; junction bases with no gene match: 2. CDR3 size: 16 residues. Germline V lookup: CDR1 MRHNA, CDR2 SNTAGT. The CDR3 DNA follows: TGTGCCAGCAGTGACCAGGGACTAGCGGGAGCCGGGGAGCTGTTTTTT. Translated, it gives CASSDQGLAGAGELFF.